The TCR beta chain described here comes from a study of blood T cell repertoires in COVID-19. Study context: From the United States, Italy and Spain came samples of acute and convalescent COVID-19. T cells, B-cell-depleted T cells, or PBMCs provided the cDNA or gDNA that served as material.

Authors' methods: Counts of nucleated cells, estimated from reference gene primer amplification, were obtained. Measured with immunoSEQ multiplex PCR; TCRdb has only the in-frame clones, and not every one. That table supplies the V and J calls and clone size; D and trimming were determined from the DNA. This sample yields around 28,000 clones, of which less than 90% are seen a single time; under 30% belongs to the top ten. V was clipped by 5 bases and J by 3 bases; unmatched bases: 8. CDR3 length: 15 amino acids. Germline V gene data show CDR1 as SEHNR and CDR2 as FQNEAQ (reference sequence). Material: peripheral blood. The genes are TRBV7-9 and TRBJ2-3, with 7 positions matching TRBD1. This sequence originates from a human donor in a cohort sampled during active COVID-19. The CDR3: CASSPIGQATDTQYF. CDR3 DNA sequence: TGTGCCAGCAGCCCCATCGGACAGGCAACAGATACGCAGTATTTT.